Listed below are T cell receptor beta chains from one sample, sequenced in a study of T cell responses to AZD1222 COVID-19 vaccine. Profiling relied on immunoSEQ multiplex PCR, and the TCRdb table lists in-frame clones only, not all of them. The data show about 83,000 clones, approximately 90% seen once. The sample consisted of peripheral blood, taken 28 days after the second AZD1222 dose. These receptors were taken from an adult who received the AZD1222 COVID-19 vaccine. Each CDR3 is given without its conserved first and last residue. A D gene is named only where the DNA matches it firmly.

D gene: -; V gene: TRBV7-2; J gene: TRBJ1-3; CDR3 protein: ASSLNSGNTIY
D gene: -; V gene: TRBV10-3; J gene: TRBJ2-1; CDR3 protein: AISEALRDYNEQF
D gene: -; V gene: TRBV11-1; J gene: TRBJ1-1; CDR3 protein: ASSLGWENTEAF
D gene: -; V gene: TRBV7-3; J gene: TRBJ2-2; CDR3 protein: ASSHAWGYLNTGELF
D gene: -; V gene: TRBV2; J gene: TRBJ1-6; CDR3 protein: ASTLGIMGNSPLH
D gene: TRBD1; V gene: TRBV28; J gene: TRBJ2-7; CDR3 protein: ASSNRGAYEQY
D gene: -; V gene: TRBV21-1; J gene: TRBJ2-6; CDR3 protein: ASSNRDHRTGANVLT
D gene: -; V gene: TRBV6-5; J gene: TRBJ1-3; CDR3 protein: ASSYSWGHSGNTIY
D gene: -; V gene: TRBV3-1/TRBV3-2; J gene: TRBJ2-2; CDR3 protein: ASSQAVVGGELF
D gene: -; V gene: TRBV4-2; J gene: TRBJ2-1; CDR3 protein: ASSQGDSTPYNEQF
D gene: -; V gene: TRBV18; J gene: TRBJ2-2; CDR3 protein: ASSGTTNTGELF
D gene: -; V gene: TRBV15; J gene: TRBJ2-2; CDR3 protein: ATSLSKNTGELF
D gene: -; V gene: TRBV7-2; J gene: TRBJ2-3; CDR3 protein: ASSFDPVRGDTQY
D gene: -; V gene: TRBV27; J gene: TRBJ2-7; CDR3 protein: ASSPPRGAGFNYEQY
D gene: -; V gene: TRBV25-1; J gene: TRBJ1-5; CDR3 protein: ASSESTGINQPQH
D gene: -; V gene: TRBV3-1/TRBV3-2; J gene: TRBJ2-7; CDR3 protein: ASSLMGEQY
D gene: TRBD2; V gene: TRBV9; J gene: TRBJ2-5; CDR3 protein: ASSAGLAGVQETQY
D gene: TRBD1; V gene: TRBV24-1; J gene: TRBJ2-3; CDR3 protein: ATSDLPVRQGVDTQY
D gene: -; V gene: TRBV10-1; J gene: TRBJ2-1; CDR3 protein: ASSWRNEQF
D gene: -; V gene: TRBV7-9; J gene: TRBJ2-6; CDR3 protein: ASSLQTGRSAGANVLT
D gene: -; V gene: TRBV19; J gene: TRBJ1-1; CDR3 protein: ASSPTVMNTEAF
D gene: TRBD1; V gene: TRBV5-1; J gene: TRBJ1-6; CDR3 protein: ASSLRQGDNSPLH
D gene: -; V gene: TRBV6-2/TRBV6-3; J gene: TRBJ2-5; CDR3 protein: ASSSLDYPVGETQY
D gene: -; V gene: TRBV5-1; J gene: TRBJ2-7; CDR3 protein: ASSLKQGERARSSYEQY